Sequencing of this T cell receptor beta chain was carried out in a study of cytomegalovirus exposure and HLA in healthy donors. 60 Vbeta and 13 Jbeta primers were used in PCR. TCRdb's table, derived via immunoSEQ multiplex PCR, lists solely in-frame clones and lacks some. The listing records 45,000 to 70,000 clones. CDR3 length equals 13 residues. CDR1 is SGDLS, CDR2 YYNGEE, per germline. V dropped 0 bases and J dropped 5 bases, with 8 bases sitting between them. Sequenced: PBMCs. The rearrangement uses TRBV9 and TRBJ1-1, with a weak D call TRBD1 (5 bases). The receptor comes from a woman aged 45-65 years in good health and CMV-seropositive. DNA of the CDR3: TGTGCCAGCAGCGTAGGGGGGGAAACTGAAGCTTTCTTT. It translates to CASSVGGETEAFF. The full variable domain, with the rest looked up from reference TRBV9 and TRBJ1-1, is DSGVTQTPKHLITATGQRVTLRCSPRSGDLSVYWYQQSLDQGLQFLIQYYNGEERAKGNILERFSAQQFPDLHSELNLSSLELGDSALYFCASSVGGETEAFFGQGTRLTVV.